Below, one TCR beta chain is given with its context. CDR1 is GTSNPN, CDR2 SVGIG, per germline (reference sequence). V lost 1 base and J lost 3; bases outside the gene matches: 14. This CDR3 is built from 18 residues. This record belongs to a study of blood T cell repertoires in COVID-19. Study information: COVID-19 samples collected from the United States, Italy and Spain covered acute and convalescent phases. T cells, B-cell-depleted T cells, or PBMCs supplied cDNA or gDNA.

Per the original data handling: By means of reference gene primer amplification, nucleated cell counts were estimated. Some clones are missing from TCRdb's copy, which holds only in-frame ones; the method was immunoSEQ multiplex PCR. Clone size and the V and J calls come from that table; the DNA yielded D and trimming. The sample consists of some 190,000 clones, around 76% of them appearing once. Source material: peripheral blood. This chain uses TRBV30 with TRBJ2-7; TRBD1 agrees at 11 bases. The sequence was obtained from a woman aged 45-59 years with active or convalescent COVID-19. This CDR3 reads CAWSGPGQGATNYYEQYF. DNA for the CDR3: TGTGCCTGGAGTGGGCCCGGACAGGGGGCGACCAATTACTACGAGCAGTACTTC. The variable domain in full, with the rest retrieved from reference TRBV30 and TRBJ2-7, is SQTIHQWPATLVQPVGSPLSLECTVEGTSNPNLYWYRQAAGRGLQLLFYSVGIGQISSEVPQNLSASRPQDRQFILSSKKLLLSDSGFYLCAWSGPGQGATNYYEQYFGPGTRLTVT.